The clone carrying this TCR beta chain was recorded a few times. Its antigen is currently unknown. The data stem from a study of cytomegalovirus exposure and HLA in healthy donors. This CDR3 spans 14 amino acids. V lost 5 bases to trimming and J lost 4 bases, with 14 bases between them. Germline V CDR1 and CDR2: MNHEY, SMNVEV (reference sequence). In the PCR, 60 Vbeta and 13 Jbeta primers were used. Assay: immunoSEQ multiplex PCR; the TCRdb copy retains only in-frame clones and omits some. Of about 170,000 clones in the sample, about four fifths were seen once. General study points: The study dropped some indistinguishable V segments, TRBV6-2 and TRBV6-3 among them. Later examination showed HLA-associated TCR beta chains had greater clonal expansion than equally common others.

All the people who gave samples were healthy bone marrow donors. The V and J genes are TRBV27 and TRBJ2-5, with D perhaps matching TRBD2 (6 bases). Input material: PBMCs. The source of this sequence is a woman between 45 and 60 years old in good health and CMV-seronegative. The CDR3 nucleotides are TGTGCCAGCAGTGCCCGGGGGAGCCTAGAGACCCAGTACTTC. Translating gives CASSARGSLETQYF.